The next 10 T cell receptor beta chains were all read from a single sample in a study of post-analysis software for immune sequencing data. Unique molecular identifiers were carried by the TCR beta cDNA libraries. TCRdb re-derived calls from the PCR reads in MiXCR, one entry per CDR3 protein. The top ten clones hold roughly 12% of a sample with about 400,000 distinct CDR3 sequences, about a third of them seen once. These TCRs are of unknown antigen specificity. Study outcomes and limitations: About 5 TRBV segments, including TRBV5-6, TRBV5-1 and TRBV20-1, were more frequent in patients than controls.

Sequenced sample: blood. The receptors originated from a girl aged 5 to 17 with multiple sclerosis.

The genes are TRBV6-5 and TRBJ1-5; possibly TRBD1 for D (6 bases). V was cut by 2 bases and J by 7 bases, with 12 bases left in between. The CDR3 is 14 amino acids. CDR1 is MNHEY and CDR2 is SVGAGI in the germline V gene. CDR3 DNA sequence: TGTGCCAGCAGTTACGGGGGAACAGGGCAGCCCCAGCATTTT. Its translation: CASSYGGTGQPQHF.

The chain has TRBV2 and TRBJ2-7; tentatively, D is TRBD2 (6 bases). The CDR3 runs 13 residues. V shed 6 bases and J shed 2 bases, with 11 bases lying between them. In germline, CDR1 is SNHLY, CDR2 FYNNEI. The CDR3, as DNA: TGTGCCAGCAGGGAGGGATTAGCCTACGAGCAGTACTTC. Translating gives CASREGLAYEQYF. Complete variable domain (other parts from reference TRBV2 and TRBJ2-7): EPEVTQTPSHQVTQMGQEVILRCVPISNHLYFYWYRQILGQKVEFLVSFYNNEISEKSEIFDDQFSVERPDGSNFTLKIRSTKLEDSAMYFCASREGLAYEQYFGPGTRLTVT.

This clonotype was recorded a few times. The rearrangement uses TRBV2 and TRBJ2-1, with a weak D call TRBD2 (6 bases). Germline V gives CDR1 SNHLY, CDR2 FYNNEI. The V end lost 6 bases, the J end lost 10 bases, and 13 bases lay between the germline ends. The CDR3 extends over 12 amino acids. CDR3 amino acids: CASRDYPDEQFF. In DNA, the CDR3 is TGTGCCAGCAGGGACTATCCGGACGAGCAGTTCTTC.

The chain recombines TRBV7-2 with TRBJ2-5; TRBD2 aligns across 15 bases. After removal of 3 bases from V and 4 bases from J, the junction contained 9 bases not matched to a gene. The germline V gene encodes CDR1 SGHTA and CDR2 FQGNSA. The CDR3 has 18 residues. The CDR3 here is CASSFGLAGGPSGETQYF. DNA of the CDR3: TGTGCCAGCAGCTTCGGACTAGCGGGGGGGCCATCAGGAGAGACCCAGTACTTC.

This clonotype was counted many times. The chain couples TRBV7-9 to TRBJ2-7; D unresolved. The CDR3 loop spans 14 amino acids. V was cut by 2 bases and J by 0 bases, with 8 bases left in between. The germline V gene has CDR1 SEHNR and CDR2 FQNEAQ (reference sequence). As DNA, the CDR3 is TGTGCCAGCAGCTTAAATGGAGTCTCCTACGAGCAGTACTTC. It translates to CASSLNGVSYEQYF.

The chain is built from TRBV6-1 and TRBJ2-3, with 10 bases lining up with TRBD2. The CDR3 is made up of 15 amino acids. The V gene's germline CDR1 is MNHNS and CDR2 SASEGT. Losses at the gene ends were 5 bases for V and 4 bases for J; bases not matched to a gene: 6. The CDR3 DNA is TGTGCCAGCAGTCTTACTAGCGGGGTCTCAGATACGCAGTATTTT. This sequence encodes CASSLTSGVSDTQYF.

The rearrangement links TRBV12-3 or TRBV12-4 to TRBJ2-7; D remains unclear. The CDR3 contains 18 residues. V dropped 3 bases and J dropped 0 bases, with 21 bases sitting between them. CDR3 sequence: CASSLAVALQKSSYEQYF. CDR3 DNA: TGTGCCAGCAGTTTGGCGGTGGCCTTACAAAAGAGCTCCTACGAGCAGTACTTC.

With regard to this clonotype: Sequence at one end of the junction differs from germline and may be a read error. CDR3: CASNQGLAGSYNEQFF. CDR3 coding DNA: TGCGCCAGCAACCAAGGACTAGCGGGGTCCTACAATGAGCAGTTCTTC. The rearrangement uses TRBV4-3 and TRBJ2-1; the match to TRBD2 covers 12 bases. The germline V gene encodes CDR1 LGHNA and CDR2 YSLEER. This CDR3 spans 16 amino acids.

The chain combines TRBV12-3 or TRBV12-4 with TRBJ2-1; TRBD1 matches 8 bases. V was pared by 3 bases and J by 10 bases, with 8 bases of the junction left unmatched. The CDR3 length is 14 residues. CDR3 sequence: CASSFVGPGGEQFF. The DNA of the CDR3 is TGTGCCAGCAGTTTCGTCGGCCCAGGGGGCGAGCAGTTCTTC.

This clonotype appeared a few times. The gene calls are TRBV12-3 or TRBV12-4 and TRBJ1-2; D unclear. The CDR3 runs to 15 residues. V lost 3 bases, J lost 3 bases, and 14 bases lay in between. This CDR3 is CASSFGLRGDYGYTF. The CDR3 DNA sequence: TGTGCCAGCAGTTTTGGTCTCCGCGGGGACTATGGCTACACCTTC.